The 25 T cell receptor beta chains below come from one sample, sequenced in a study of regulatory T cells in long-lasting Graves disease. Time point defined: persistent/refractory GD, antithyroid drugs over 5 years with positive TRAb. From RNA extracted from PBMCs, the TCR library was made. Relying on iRepertoire HTBI primers and Arm-PCR of CDR3 regions, the team built TCR beta libraries. TCRdb reprocessed the multiplex PCR reads via MiXCR and lists one record per CDR3 protein. Seen here are approximately 360,000 distinct CDR3 sequences, about 23% observed once, and the top ten hold approximately 27%. This specimen consisted of peripheral blood mononuclear cells (PBMCs), obtained when the disease was refractory, from a patient treated with antithyroid drugs. All receptors derive from a middle-aged woman with Graves disease.

The table lists this clonotype with many counts. This chain uses TRBV6-1 with TRBJ2-5; D not resolved. The germline gives CDR1 MNHNS, CDR2 SASEGT. With 2 bases removed from V and 8 bases from J, the gap between germline ends came to 12 bases. The CDR3 consists of 13 residues. The CDR3 DNA sequence: TGTGCCAGCAGTGAACGGCAAGGCCTAACCCAGTACTTC. Its protein product is CASSERQGLTQYF.

This rearrangement joins TRBV19 to TRBJ2-7, with 8 bases aligning to TRBD2. CDR1 and CDR2 (germline): LNHDA, SQIVND (reference sequence). CDR3 length: 14 amino acids. V shed 6 bases, J shed 3 bases, and the junction held 7 bases outside the gene matches. CDR3 bases: TGTGCCAGTAGCCCAGCGGGAGCAGACTACGAGCAGTACTTC. This translates into CASSPAGADYEQYF. The whole variable domain, remainder taken from reference TRBV19 and TRBJ2-7, is DGGITQSPKYLFRKEGQNVTLSCEQNLNHDAMYWYRQDPGQGLRLIYYSQIVNDFQKGDIAEGYSVSREKKESFPLTVTSAQKNPTAFYLCASSPAGADYEQYFGPGTRLTVT.

In this sample, this clonotype turned up many times. This chain joins TRBV12-3 or TRBV12-4 and TRBJ1-1; D is unresolved. V lost 2 bases and J 6 bases, leaving 7 bases between the germline ends. CDR3 length equals 12 residues. This CDR3 reads CASSLRRSEAFF. The CDR3, as DNA: TGTGCCAGCAGTTTACGGAGGTCTGAAGCTTTCTTT.

This clonotype was seen many times. The chain links TRBV12-3 or TRBV12-4 to TRBJ2-7; D unclear. V lost 3 bases and J lost 4, with 7 bases in between. The CDR3 extends over 12 amino acids. The CDR3 spells CASSFISYEQYF. For the CDR3, the DNA is TGTGCCAGCAGTTTTATATCATACGAGCAGTACTTC.

This clonotype was detected a few times. The V and J genes are TRBV13 and TRBJ2-2; 9 positions agree with TRBD2. Trimming at V came to 5 bases and at J to 3 bases, leaving 13 bases not matched to a gene. Per the germline V gene, CDR1 is PRHDT and CDR2 is FYEKMQ (reference sequence). The CDR3 has 18 residues. CDR3 sequence reads: CASSTTRFGTSYTGELFF. CDR3 DNA sequence: TGTGCCAGCAGCACCACCCGTTTCGGGACTAGCTACACCGGGGAGCTGTTTTTT. Full variable domain (missing parts from reference TRBV13 and TRBJ2-2): AAGVIQSPRHLIKEKRETATLKCYPIPRHDTVYWYQQGPGQDPQFLISFYEKMQSDKGSIPDRFSAQQFSDYHSELNMSSLELGDSALYFCASSTTRFGTSYTGELFFGEGSRLTVL.

As concerns this clonotype: A read error may explain this, as a much larger clone is one base away. The J gene is TRBJ1-2, the V gene TRBV28; D is ambiguous. The CDR3 contains 14 residues. Germline loops: CDR1 MDHEN, CDR2 SYDVKM. The V gene lost 2 bases and the J gene lost 5 bases, with 12 bases spanning the gap. The CDR3 bases are TGTGCCAGCAGTTTAGAGCCGTGGGGTTATGGCTACACCTTC. Protein product: CASSLEPWGYGYTF.

The V call is TRBV10-3, the J call TRBJ2-2, with D tentatively TRBD2 (5 bases). CDR3 length: 14 residues. The V gene lost 5 bases and the J gene lost 5 bases, with 12 bases spanning the gap. Germline loops: CDR1 ENHRY, CDR2 SYGVKD. The CDR3 DNA sequence: TGTGCCATCAGTTTACGGGGATGGACCGGGGAGCTGTTTTTT. Its translation is CAISLRGWTGELFF.

This clonotype occurred many times. The V call is TRBV11-2, the J call TRBJ2-2, with unresolved D. From germline, CDR1 is SGHAT and CDR2 FQNNGV. There are 16 residues in the CDR3. The germline V and J ends were trimmed by 3 bases and 4 bases, with 15 bases remaining between them. The CDR3 sequence: CASSFLTWASTGELFF. The CDR3 region has the DNA TGTGCCAGCAGCTTCTTAACCTGGGCCTCCACCGGGGAGCTGTTTTTT. Drawing the rest from reference TRBV11-2 and TRBJ2-2, the complete variable domain is EAGVAQSPRYKIIEKRQSVAFWCNPISGHATLYWYQQILGQGPKLLIQFQNNGVVDDSQLPKDRFSAERLKGVDSTLKIQPAKLEDSAVYLCASSFLTWASTGELFFGEGSRLTVL.

This clonotype came up many times. V gene TRBV28 combines with J gene TRBJ1-5; possible D gene TRBD1, 6 bases. The CDR3 loop spans 15 amino acids. In germline, CDR1 is MDHEN, CDR2 SYDVKM. Trimming removed 5 bases at V and 6 bases at J, with 17 bases between. The CDR3 coding sequence is TGTGCCAGCAGTCCCTTAGAGGGAGGGGGTCAGCCCCAGCATTTT. This sequence encodes CASSPLEGGGQPQHF.

This chain connects TRBV28 to TRBJ2-7, with D tentatively TRBD1 or TRBD2 (5 bases each). The V end was cut by 8 bases, the J end by 3 bases, with 23 bases between. CDR1 and CDR2 (germline): MDHEN, SYDVKM. This CDR3 comprises 16 residues. Here the CDR3 reads CASSPSGALHGYEQYF. The CDR3 DNA follows: TGTGCCAGCTCACCATCCGGGGCACTCCACGGCTACGAGCAGTACTTC.

J is TRBJ2-1 and V is TRBV20-1, with D possibly TRBD2 on 7 matching bases. Trimming shortened V by 5 bases and J by 6 bases, and 29 bases separated the two germline ends. There are 18 residues in the CDR3. Germline V lookup: CDR1 DFQATT, CDR2 SNEGSKA (reference sequence). The CDR3 DNA follows: TGCAGTGCTCGAAGGGCTAGCGGACAGATCTTCCCCCTCAATGAGCAGTTCTTC. This sequence encodes CSARRASGQIFPLNEQFF.

This chain joins TRBV12-3 or TRBV12-4 and TRBJ2-3; D possibly uses TRBD1 or TRBD2 (5 bases each). The V end was cut by 8 bases, the J end by 5 bases, with 26 bases between. CDR3 length equals 17 residues. The CDR3 nucleotides are TGTGCCAGCTCAACAGGCGGACTTACCCCCGGTGGAGATACGCAGTATTTT. Its protein product is CASSTGGLTPGGDTQYF.

Only a few counts were recorded for this clonotype. The chain is built from TRBV19 and TRBJ2-5; D perhaps matches TRBD1 (6 bases). The germline V and J ends were trimmed by 7 bases and 1 base, with 13 bases remaining between them. CDR3 length: 14 amino acids. The germline gives CDR1 LNHDA, CDR2 SQIVND (reference sequence). The CDR3 DNA sequence: TGTGCCAGTAAGCCGGCGACAGGCCAAGAGACCCAGTACTTC. Translating gives CASKPATGQETQYF.

This clonotype occurred many times. The rearrangement uses TRBV7-2 and TRBJ1-2; a possible D gene is TRBD1 (6 bases). The CDR3 is 17 amino acids. Germline loops: CDR1 SGHTA, CDR2 FQGNSA. The germline V and J ends were trimmed by 5 bases and 8 bases, with 27 bases remaining between them. For the CDR3, the DNA is TGTGCCAGCAGCCTAGGGATGATAAGGGGGATCGTGAGAGGCTACACCTTC. It yields the protein CASSLGMIRGIVRGYTF.

This chain uses TRBV6-2 or TRBV6-3 with TRBJ1-2; TRBD1 might be the D (5 bases). The CDR3 extends over 16 amino acids. Germline V gives CDR1 MNHEY, CDR2 SVGEGT. Trimming took off 4 bases at V and 3 bases at J, with 18 bases between the two ends. The DNA for the CDR3 is TGTGCCAGCAGTTTACGTCTTTGGGGCAAGGACTATGGCTACACCTTC. Translating gives CASSLRLWGKDYGYTF.

Only a few counts were recorded for this clonotype. This sequence joins TRBV7-9 and TRBJ2-7; either TRBD1 or TRBD2 may supply D (5 bases each). The V end lost 1 base, the J end lost 6 bases, and 16 bases lay between the germline ends. The CDR3 runs to 15 residues. CDR1 and CDR2 (germline): SEHNR, FQNEAQ (reference sequence). In DNA form, the CDR3 reads TGTGCCAGCAGCTTAGATTCCTGGTGGGACCCCGAGCAGTACTTC. This translates into CASSLDSWWDPEQYF.

This clonotype has at least ten counts. The V call is TRBV2, the J call TRBJ2-7; 8 nucleotides align to TRBD2. V lost 8 bases and J lost 0; bases outside the gene matches: 9. The CDR3 sequence is 15 residues long. CDR1 SNHLY and CDR2 FYNNEI come from the germline V gene. The CDR3 reads CASGIPSGSSYEQYF. CDR3 coding DNA: TGTGCCAGCGGGATACCGAGCGGGAGCTCCTACGAGCAGTACTTC. Full variable domain (missing parts from reference TRBV2 and TRBJ2-7): EPEVTQTPSHQVTQMGQEVILRCVPISNHLYFYWYRQILGQKVEFLVSFYNNEISEKSEIFDDQFSVERPDGSNFTLKIRSTKLEDSAMYFCASGIPSGSSYEQYFGPGTRLTVT.

As concerns this clonotype: It differs at one base from a far larger clone, so likely a read error. The chain is built from TRBV6-4 and TRBJ1-4, with D unclear. This CDR3 contains 14 residues. Germline V gene lookup returns CDR1 MRHNA and CDR2 SNTAGT. Trimming removed 7 bases at V and 6 bases at J, with 15 bases between. Here the CDR3 reads CASTRPGGDEKLFF. The CDR3 DNA follows: TGTGCCAGCACCCGACCGGGTGGCGATGAAAAACTGTTTTTT.

A remark on this clonotype: A much larger clone lies a single base off, so this may be a read error. The chain joins TRBV6-2 or TRBV6-3 to TRBJ1-6, with TRBD1 matching over 7 bases. Germline V gene sequence: CDR1 MNHEY, CDR2 SVGEGT. The CDR3 runs 15 residues. The V gene end was trimmed by 5 bases and the J gene end by 4 bases; junction bases not matched to a gene: 5. CDR3 in amino acids: CASSPRGQYNSPLHF. The CDR3 DNA is TGTGCCAGCAGTCCTCGGGGACAGTATAATTCACCCCTCCACTTT.

The chain joins TRBV19 to TRBJ2-7; D call uncertain. The CDR3 loop spans 13 amino acids. The V end was cut by 4 bases, the J end by 2 bases, with 9 bases between. CDR1 and CDR2 (germline): LNHDA, SQIVND (reference sequence). The CDR3, as DNA: TGTGCCAGTAGTACAGGAGTGCCCTACGAGCAGTACTTC. This codes for CASSTGVPYEQYF.

This clonotype was seen more than once but under ten times. The gene calls are TRBV6-1 and TRBJ2-7; D might be TRBD2 (6 bases). Trimming took 6 bases from V and 5 from J, leaving 23 bases between them. The CDR3 has 16 amino acids. Germline V gene lookup returns CDR1 MNHNS and CDR2 SASEGT. CDR3 sequence (DNA): TGTGCCAGCAGGGGCTTGTTCGAGCGGGCGAAGGACGAGCAGTACTTC. This gives the protein CASRGLFERAKDEQYF.

This clonotype was counted ten times or more. The rearrangement joins TRBV11-2 to TRBJ2-5, with D perhaps matching TRBD2 (6 bases). This CDR3 is built from 13 residues. Germline V lookup: CDR1 SGHAT, CDR2 FQNNGV. Trimming cost V 5 bases and J 5 bases, with 12 bases left between them. CDR3 DNA sequence: TGTGCCAGCAGCCCGGCGGGGTACGAGACCCAGTACTTC. This encodes CASSPAGYETQYF.

This clonotype appeared a few times. This CDR3 is CASSYSMRNTGELFF. In nucleotides, the CDR3 is TGTGCCAGCAGTTACTCGATGAGAAACACCGGGGAGCTGTTTTTT. The chain combines TRBV6-5 with TRBJ2-2; no firm D call. Germline CDR1 and CDR2: MNHEY and SVGAGI. The V and J ends lost 0 bases and 2 bases respectively, with 7 bases between them. This CDR3 has 15 amino acids.

As concerns this clonotype: A much bigger clone sits one base away, suggesting this may be a read error. The chain has TRBV6-1 and TRBJ1-5; 7 bases align to TRBD1. Germline CDR1 and CDR2: MNHNS and SASEGT. V shed 6 bases and J 6 bases; nucleotides not matched to a gene: 14. The CDR3 sequence is 16 residues long. Here the CDR3 reads CASSHTRGLTGQPQHF. The CDR3 bases are TGTGCCAGCAGCCACACTAGGGGGCTAACGGGTCAGCCCCAGCATTTT.

This clonotype was detected a few times. The chain recombines TRBV5-1 with TRBJ1-1; D ambiguous. The CDR3 is made up of 16 amino acids. V was pared by 4 bases and J by 5 bases, with 21 bases between. The germline V gene encodes CDR1 SGHRS and CDR2 YFSETQ. The CDR3 nucleotides are TGCGCCAGCAGCCCTCGACCCTCAAACGTAGGAACTGAAGCTTTCTTT. Translated: CASSPRPSNVGTEAFF.